The 21 T cell receptor beta chains below come from one sample, sequenced in a study of CD8+ T cells in alopecia areata. Extracted from the samples, RNA was reverse transcribed into cDNA to serve as the sequencing template. Produced via immunoSEQ multiplex PCR; TCRdb's table is partial and in-frame only. The sample includes around 100,000 clones, none of them occurring once. Material for sequencing was lesional skin. The receptors shown here come from a C3H/HeJ mouse with alopecia areata. The MHC haplotype of this mouse line is H2-k.

The sample holds many counts of this clone. Germline and genes here are mouse. Other nucleotide sequences from this sample produce the same CDR3. The sequenced part of the CDR3 DNA is TGTGCCAGCAGTGATGCTGGGGGGGCGGACACCGGG. This gives the protein CASSDAGGADTG. The CDR3 in its entirety is CASSDAGGADTGQLYF. J is TRBJ2-2 and V is TRBV13-3; 10 bases match TRBD2. The CDR3 end falls 4 residues outside the read, so it is completed with the germline J gene. Germline-derived CDR1 and CDR2 are NNHDY and SYVADS. This CDR3 has 16 residues. V dropped 0 bases and J dropped 3; count of bases not matched to a gene: 2.

This clone was recorded many times. A mismatch at residue 13 separates the TCRdb protein from the translated DNA, so the protein presented here was translated from the DNA. The listed genes are named as in mouse. With the read ending 3 residues before the CDR3 end, the germline J gene is used to fill in that end. V is TRBV13-3 and J is TRBJ1-3, with D perhaps matching TRBD1 (5 bases). The CDR3 is 16 residues long. Trimming took off 0 bases at V and 0 bases at J, with 10 bases between the two ends. The germline V gene has CDR1 NNHDY and CDR2 SYVADS. CDR3 amino acids: CASSDVGGGSGNTLYF. Incomplete CDR3 DNA: TGTGCCAGCAGTGATGTTGGGGGGGGTTCTGGAAATACG.

This clone was detected ten times or more. Genes and germline come from the mouse. The missing CDR3 end, 4 residues past where the read stops, is filled in from the germline J gene. The chain links TRBV1 to TRBJ2-3; perhaps TRBD1 as D (5 bases). The V gene lost 4 bases and the J gene lost 1 base, with 9 bases spanning the gap. The germline V gene has CDR1 NSQYPW and CDR2 LRSPGD (reference sequence). The CDR3 extends over 14 amino acids. The CDR3 spells CTCSGREGAETLYF. The part of the CDR3 DNA that was read is TGCACCTGCAGTGGCAGGGAGGGTGCAGAA.

This clone showed up just a few times. Mouse germline and gene names are used. From the germline J gene comes the end of the CDR3, since the read stops 4 residues before it. The chain carries TRBV1 and TRBJ2-7, with a possible D match to TRBD1 (6 bases). This CDR3 has 13 amino acids. V was shortened by 3 bases and J by 3 bases, with 9 bases between the two germline ends. Germline-derived CDR1 and CDR2 are NSQYPW and LRSPGD (reference sequence). The CDR3 protein is CTCSASTGYEQYF. CDR3 DNA (partial): TGCACCTGCAGTGCGTCGACAGGCTAT.

This clone was picked up a small number of times. Genes and germline are mouse. The CDR3 end falls 4 residues outside the read, so it is completed with the germline J gene. The genes are TRBV1 and TRBJ2-1; 9 bases are a match to TRBD1. J was trimmed by 6 bases and V by 3 bases; bases with no gene match: 12. CDR1 and CDR2 from the germline V gene are NSQYPW and LRSPGD (reference sequence). This CDR3 region has 17 residues. The CDR3 loop reads CTCSAPRQGDWGAEQFF. The CDR3 DNA, read in part, is TGCACCTGCAGTGCGCCCCGACAGGGGGATTGGGGTGCT.

As concerns this clone: Gene labels here are mouse ones. The CDR3 is cut off 4 residues early in the read; its end comes from the germline J gene. The chain recombines TRBV13-3 with TRBJ2-5; 12 nucleotides align to TRBD2. The germline V gene has CDR1 NNHDY and CDR2 SYVADS. This CDR3 is built from 16 residues. The CDR3 region is CASRPTGGALKDTQYF. The sequenced CDR3 bases are TGTGCCAGCAGGCCGACTGGGGGGGCGCTGAAAGAC.

This clone has only a few counts. Genes here carry mouse names. The CDR3 goes on 4 residues after the read ends, and that part is filled in from the germline J gene. The chain is built from TRBV13-3 and TRBJ1-2; 8 bases fit TRBD1. V lost 2 bases, J lost 4 bases, and 7 bases stayed unmatched. CDR1 NNHDY and CDR2 SYVADS come from the germline V gene. CDR3 length equals 15 residues. CDR3 region: CASSERDRGGSDYTF. The CDR3 bases that were read are TGTGCCAGCAGTGAGAGAGACAGGGGAGGCTCC.

This clone was counted only a few times. Mouse germline and gene names are used. The read stops 4 residues short of the end of the CDR3; the missing end is completed from the germline J gene. V is TRBV16 and J is TRBJ1-4; tentatively, D is TRBD1 (6 bases). Trimming took 0 bases from V and 0 from J, leaving 11 bases between them. This CDR3 is 17 amino acids long. Germline CDR1 reads SGHSA; CDR2 reads FRNQAP. CDR3 in amino acids: CASSLDAGELSNERLFF. The sequenced part of the CDR3 DNA is TGTGCAAGCAGCTTAGATGCAGGGGAACTTTCCAACGAA.

This clone has more than one count but fewer than ten. Genes here carry mouse names. The observed sequence ends 4 residues before the CDR3 terminus, with the missing tail filled in from the germline J gene. V is TRBV31 and J is TRBJ1-2; 7 bases fit TRBD1. The CDR3 totals 14 residues. Germline CDR1 reads GKSSPN; CDR2 reads SITVG. The V gene end was trimmed by 0 bases and the J gene end by 0 bases; junction bases not matched to a gene: 1. The CDR3 is CAWSLRGANSDYTF. The sequenced part of the CDR3 DNA is TGTGCCTGGAGTCTCAGGGGGGCAAACTCC.

This clone was seen repeatedly, ten times or more. Mouse germline and gene names are used. With the read ending 4 residues before the CDR3 end, the germline J gene is used to fill in that end. The chain has TRBV13-3 and TRBJ2-7, with 13 bases identical to TRBD2. This CDR3 contains 14 residues. V was clipped by 6 bases and J by 2 bases; unmatched bases: 2. CDR1 and CDR2 from the germline V gene are NNHDY and SYVADS. Partial CDR3 DNA: TGTGCCAGCACCGGGACTGGGGGGGCCTAT. Its protein product is CASTGTGGAY. In full, the CDR3 is CASTGTGGAYEQYF.

This clone was observed a few times. The genes are named according to mouse. The read falls 4 residues short of the CDR3 end, and the missing part is taken from the germline J gene. V usage is TRBV13-3 and J usage is TRBJ1-4, with 8 bases aligning to TRBD1. This CDR3 has 15 amino acids. Per the germline V gene, CDR1 is NNHDY and CDR2 is SYVADS. V was pared by 4 bases and J by 0 bases, with 2 bases of the junction left unmatched. The CDR3: CASSSGGLSNERLFF. The sequenced CDR3 bases are TGTGCCAGCAGTTCAGGGGGCCTTTCCAACGAA.

This clone was observed at least ten times. The listed genes are named as in mouse. The read ends 4 residues before the CDR3 terminus; that terminus is restored from the germline J gene. This same CDR3 is encoded by further DNA sequences in the sample. The chain uses TRBV13-3 and TRBJ2-1, with 12 bases lining up with TRBD2. Losses at the gene ends were 3 bases for V and 6 bases for J; bases not matched to a gene: 1. The CDR3 loop spans 14 amino acids. Germline V gene lookup returns CDR1 NNHDY and CDR2 SYVADS. The CDR3 region is CASSGDWGVAEQFF. The part of the CDR3 DNA that was read is TGTGCCAGCAGTGGGGACTGGGGGGTTGCT.

This clone was recorded a few times. Gene names are the mouse ones. The DNA ends 4 residues before the CDR3 does, and the rest of the CDR3 is filled in from the germline J gene. V usage is TRBV1 and J usage is TRBJ2-4; 7 bases map to TRBD2. Germline V gene sequence: CDR1 NSQYPW, CDR2 LRSPGD (reference sequence). The CDR3 covers 14 residues. The chain's CDR3 is CTCSSRLGENTLYF. The sequenced part of the CDR3 DNA is TGCACCTGCAGTTCCCGCCTGGGGGAAAAC.

Details on this clone: Germline and genes: mouse. From the germline J gene comes the end of the CDR3, since the read stops 4 residues before it. The chain carries TRBV17 and TRBJ2-5, with 8 bases lining up with TRBD2. J lost 2 bases, V lost 6 bases, and 7 bases had no gene match. CDR1 is MNHDT, CDR2 YYDKIL, per germline. The CDR3 spans 15 residues. Partial CDR3 DNA: TGTGCTAGCAGCAAGACTGGGGAGGGCCAAGAC. Its protein product is CASSKTGEGQD. The entire CDR3 is CASSKTGEGQDTQYF.

Concerning this clone itself: Gene names and germline match the mouse. The DNA ends 4 residues before the CDR3 does, and the rest of the CDR3 is filled in from the germline J gene. V usage is TRBV1 and J usage is TRBJ1-1, with 8 nucleotides matching TRBD1. Germline assignment: CDR1 NSQYPW and CDR2 LRSPGD (reference sequence). Unmatched junction bases numbered 5, after V lost 2 bases and J lost 3 bases. The CDR3 runs 15 residues. Partial CDR3 DNA: TGCACCTGCAGTGCACTCCAGGGGGCGGACACA. Translating gives CTCSALQGADT. The full CDR3 protein is CTCSALQGADTEVFF.

This clone occurred a few times. Each gene name is a mouse one. The read comes to an end 4 residues before the CDR3 does, leaving the germline J gene to fill in the end. The chain recombines TRBV1 with TRBJ2-5, with a possible D match to TRBD1 (6 bases). Germline V CDR1 and CDR2: NSQYPW, LRSPGD (reference sequence). CDR3 length: 15 residues. V gave up 3 bases and J gave up 0 bases, with 10 bases separating them. The CDR3 loop reads CTCSARTDNQDTQYF. Partial CDR3 DNA: TGCACCTGCAGTGCGCGGACAGATAACCAAGAC.

On this clone itself: The gene symbols are mouse symbols. The read ends 4 residues before the CDR3 terminus; that terminus is restored from the germline J gene. The genes are TRBV1 and TRBJ2-3; a possible D gene is TRBD2 (6 bases). Trimming took 0 bases from V and 1 from J, leaving 11 bases between them. The CDR3 runs to 16 residues. Germline CDR1 NSQYPW, CDR2 LRSPGD (reference sequence). CDR3 residues: CTCSADDGGRAETLYF. CDR3 DNA (partial): TGCACCTGCAGTGCAGATGATGGGGGACGTGCAGAA.

Turning to this clone: Each gene name is a mouse one. The CDR3 end is not reached by the read, which stops 4 residues before it; the germline J gene fills it in. The chain employs TRBV29 and TRBJ2-5; TRBD1 matches at 7 bases. Germline V gene data show CDR1 as MSHET and CDR2 as SYDVDS. Germline trimming cut 1 base from V and 0 bases from J; bases unmatched to any gene: 7. The CDR3 contains 17 residues. Here the CDR3 reads CASSLYGTENNQDTQYF. CDR3 DNA, as far as it was read: TGTGCTAGCAGTTTATATGGGACAGAAAATAACCAAGAC.

This clone was detected only a few times. Each gene name is a mouse one. The read terminates 4 residues ahead of where the CDR3 ends, so the germline J gene completes it. The chain uses TRBV1 and TRBJ2-1; 11 bases match TRBD2. J lost 0 bases, V lost 5 bases, and 3 bases had no gene match. The CDR3 totals 16 residues. CDR1 is NSQYPW and CDR2 is LRSPGD in the germline V gene (reference sequence). The covered CDR3 bases are TGCACCTGCAGTATCGGGACTGGGGGTAACTATGCT. Translated: CTCSIGTGGNYA. The whole CDR3 is CTCSIGTGGNYAEQFF.

This clone was picked up a small number of times. The gene names given are mouse names. With the read ending 4 residues before the CDR3 end, the germline J gene is used to fill in that end. The chain has TRBV1 and TRBJ2-3, with 8 bases lining up with TRBD2. The CDR3 length is 14 residues. V trimming: 5 bases; J trimming: 0 bases; junction bases outside the gene matches: 1. Germline V gene sequence: CDR1 NSQYPW, CDR2 LRSPGD (reference sequence). The CDR3 spells CTCSWGGSAETLYF. The CDR3 bases that were read are TGCACCTGCAGTTGGGGGGGTAGTGCAGAA.

This clone has only a few counts. Gene names are the mouse ones. The read stops 4 residues short of the end of the CDR3; the missing end is completed from the germline J gene. This chain connects TRBV13-3 to TRBJ1-1, with D hard to call. CDR1 is NNHDY, CDR2 SYVADS, per germline. This CDR3 has 12 amino acids. With 6 bases removed from V and 1 base from J, the gap between germline ends came to 7 bases. The CDR3 region is CASTHRNTEVFF. Incomplete CDR3 DNA: TGTGCCAGCACCCACAGAAACACA.